This entry describes one T cell receptor (beta chain). The target antigen is unknown. From whole blood, total RNA was isolated without any sorting of T cells. Starting material for each TCR library was roughly 3,500 ng of total RNA. During cDNA synthesis, UMIs that each contained a 6-nucleotide sample barcode were added by means of template switching. TCRdb reprocessed the 5' RACE reads, keeping one entry per CDR3 protein, no DNA. The sample shows more than 300,000 distinct CDR3 sequences, and around 2.6% sits with its ten largest clones. The CDR3 loop spans 15 amino acids. Germline lookup yields CDR1 MGHRA and CDR2 YSYEKL. The sample belongs to a study of monozygotic twins with inflammatory bowel disease. Findings and caveats of the study: In these data, no single strong IBD-associated signal or clonotype received support.

The chain is built from TRBV4-1 and TRBJ1-5; there is no DNA to check the TCRdb D call of TRBD1. Sequencing was carried out using blood. The TCR sequence derives from a human donor with ulcerative colitis or Crohn's disease, or a healthy co-twin of an affected twin (not recorded which). CDR3: CASSQVDRDYQPQHF.